The rows below give T cell receptor beta chains drawn from one sample of a study of graft-versus-host responses after intestinal transplantation. Only in-frame clones appear in the TCRdb table, and some are missing; sequencing was by immunoSEQ multiplex PCR. The sample has about 20,000 clones, around 81% seen once. This specimen was ileum tissue, taken 12 days after intestinal transplant. These receptors came from a human patient who received an intestinal transplant, so some T cells may come from the graft donor. CDR3s include the opening cysteine and the closing phenylalanine or tryptophan. Fields, in order: D gene, clone size, V gene, J gene, CDR3 DNA, CDR3 protein. A D gene is named only where the DNA matches it firmly. Expanded clones are given a class, and other clones once, few, many or no size at all.

TRBD1	NA	TRBV6-5	TRBJ1-6	TGTGCCAGCAGGCTACTCCAGGGGGAAGTATCACCCCTCCACTTT	CASRLLQGEVSPLHF
NA	NA	TRBV28	TRBJ1-5	TGTGCCAGCAGCCGTTTAGAGGGTGGGGGGGAGCAGCCCCAGCATTTT	CASSRLEGGGEQPQHF
NA	NA	TRBV11-2	TRBJ1-3	TGTGCCAGCAGCTTAGGGACAGTCTCTGGAAACACCATATATTTT	CASSLGTVSGNTIYF
NA	NA	TRBV4-1	TRBJ1-1	TGCGCCAGCAGCCAAGGTCCAGGTGAGAACACTGAAGCTTTCTTT	CASSQGPGENTEAFF
NA	few	TRBV28	TRBJ2-1	TGTGCCACCCAACCCCTCAGGGAGCAGTTCTTC	CATQPLREQFF
TRBD2	NA	TRBV9	TRBJ2-3	TGTGCCAGCAGCGTGGGGGATAGCGGGGGGGCTGCGCAGTATTTT	CASSVGDSGGAAQYF
TRBD1	once	TRBV5-4	TRBJ2-5	TGTGCCAGCAGCCCCGAACAGGGGATGGAGACCCAGTACTTC	CASSPEQGMETQYF
NA	NA	TRBV18	TRBJ1-3	TGTGCCAGCTCACCCACGAGAGGGTCTGGAAACACCATATATTTT	CASSPTRGSGNTIYF
NA	NA	TRBV4-1	TRBJ2-7	TGCGCCAGCAGCCCGACAGGCTACGAGCAGTACTTC	CASSPTGYEQYF
TRBD1	NA	TRBV6-4	TRBJ2-3	TGTGCCAGCAGCCCGGGACAGGCGGGAGATACGCAGTATTTT	CASSPGQAGDTQYF
NA	NA	TRBV6-6	TRBJ1-2	TGTGCCAGCAGTTACTCCCAAATCACCCGGAGCGGCTACACCTTC	CASSYSQITRSGYTF
TRBD2	NA	TRBV7-2	TRBJ2-7	TGTGCCAGCAGCCCCAGAACTAGCGGCTCCTACGAGCAGTACTTC	CASSPRTSGSYEQYF
NA	NA	TRBV9	TRBJ2-5	TGTGCCAGCAGCGTAAATTCTGGAGGGCCGGAGACCCAGTACTTC	CASSVNSGGPETQYF
TRBD1	NA	TRBV25-1	TRBJ2-7	TGTGCCAGCAGTGGGGTAAAGACAGGGGGCACCTACGAGCAGTACTTC	CASSGVKTGGTYEQYF
NA	NA	TRBV7-9	TRBJ1-2	TGTGCCAGCAGCTCGGGTTCCTGGAGGTCCTATGGCTACACCTTC	CASSSGSWRSYGYTF
NA	NA	TRBV28	TRBJ1-3	TGTGCCAGCAGTTCCCCTCCCGCACGGTGGAGATCTGGAAACACCATATATTTT	CASSSPPARWRSGNTIYF
NA	NA	TRBV4-2	TRBJ2-3	TGTGCCAGCAGCCAAGCCGCGGGACAGATCACAGATACGCAGTATTTT	CASSQAAGQITDTQYF
TRBD2	NA	TRBV28	TRBJ2-7	TGTGCCAGCAGCTCAAGACTAGCGGGTTACTACGAGCAGTACTTC	CASSSRLAGYYEQYF
TRBD1	NA	TRBV13	TRBJ1-2	TGTGCCAGCAGCTTGGGGACAGGGAAGGTCGGCTACACCTTC	CASSLGTGKVGYTF
NA	NA	TRBV28	TRBJ2-3	TGTGCCAGCAGTTTACCAGGGGAAGATACGCAGTATTTT	CASSLPGEDTQYF
NA	NA	TRBV6-6	TRBJ2-3	TGTGCCAGCAGCCAGGGACTGATCGTGCGAGATACGCAGTATTTT	CASSQGLIVRDTQYF
TRBD1	NA	TRBV19	TRBJ1-2	TGTGCCAGTAGCCCAACGGACAGGCCGTATGGCTACACCTTC	CASSPTDRPYGYTF
TRBD1	NA	TRBV15	TRBJ1-5	TGTGCCACCGCCGCCGGGACAGCCTATAGCAATCAGCCCCAGCATTTT	CATAAGTAYSNQPQHF
TRBD2	NA	TRBV5-1	TRBJ2-1	TGCGCCAGCAGCTTGGTACTAGCGAGACACAATGAGCAGTTCTTC	CASSLVLARHNEQFF
NA	NA	TRBV6-5	TRBJ1-6	TGTGCCAGCACTAGGTCTCGACGACATTCACCCCTCCACTTT	CASTRSRRHSPLHF
TRBD2	NA	TRBV7-3	TRBJ2-3	TGTGCCAGCAGCTTAGCGGGAGCAGATACGCAGTATTTT	CASSLAGADTQYF
TRBD2	NA	TRBV7-3	TRBJ2-2	TGTGCCAGCAGCCAAAAGCTGTCGGGAGGGCCAGCGGACACCGGGGAGCTGTTTTTT	CASSQKLSGGPADTGELFF
NA	NA	TRBV7-9	TRBJ2-1	TGTGCCAGCAGCTTAACGGGGTATGAGCAGTTCTTC	CASSLTGYEQFF
TRBD2	few	TRBV6-5	TRBJ2-7	TGTGCCAGCAGTTACAAAGCGGGGCCGACCTACGAGCAGTACTTC	CASSYKAGPTYEQYF
TRBD1	NA	TRBV5-3	TRBJ2-5	TGTGCCGGGCACAGGGGGGAGTTAGAGACCCAGTACTTC	CAGHRGELETQYF
NA	once	TRBV11-1	TRBJ2-1	TGTGCCAGCAGCTTAATGGTGAGGGTAGGGTTGGGTGAGCAGTTCTTC	CASSLMVRVGLGEQFF
NA	once	TRBV2	TRBJ2-3	TGTGCCAGCAGTGCAGTGGGGGGGGCCCCGAATACGCAGTATTTT	CASSAVGGAPNTQYF
NA	NA	TRBV20-1	TRBJ2-1	TGCAGTGCTATACGGGTGGGTCTTCAGTTCTTC	CSAIRVGLQFF
TRBD1	NA	TRBV9	TRBJ1-1	TGTGCCAGCAGTAGACAGGGTACTGAAGCTTTCTTT	CASSRQGTEAFF
NA	NA	TRBV5-4	TRBJ1-3	TGTGCCAGCAGCCCCGACAGCTCTGGAAACACCATATATTTT	CASSPDSSGNTIYF
TRBD1	once	TRBV15	TRBJ1-4	TGTGCCACCAGCAGAGGGACAGGGAAGAGTGAAAAACTGTTTTTT	CATSRGTGKSEKLFF
TRBD2	NA	TRBV9	TRBJ2-2	TGTGCCGGCAGCGTACTCGGCCGACCAACCGGGACTAGCGGGGGCGGGGGATCCACCGGGGAGCTGTTTTTT	CAGSVLGRPTGTSGGGGSTGELFF
NA	NA	TRBV10-3	TRBJ1-1	TGTGCCATCAGTGAGTCGACTTTTCTTGTGACTGAAGCTTTCTTT	CAISESTFLVTEAFF
TRBD1	NA	TRBV18	TRBJ1-5	TGTGCCAGCTCCCCACAGGGGCATAGCAATCAGCCCCAGCATTTT	CASSPQGHSNQPQHF
NA	NA	TRBV7-4	TRBJ1-4	TGTGCCAGCCCGGACAGTTGGGAAAAACTGTTTTTT	CASPDSWEKLFF
TRBD2	NA	TRBV19	TRBJ2-1	TGTGCCAGTAGTAGTCCCCGGGCGGGAGAAGTCGACAATGAGCAGTTCTTC	CASSSPRAGEVDNEQFF